This T cell receptor (beta chain) was profiled in a study of CD8 T cells in ankylosing spondylitis. Study-level points and caveats: Among TCR beta sequences, a motif of eight highly homologous variants appeared characteristic of ankylosing spondylitis blood. Disease-linked clones bore a CD8+ phenotype, appearing relatively rarely in peripheral blood. A subset of motif variants has previously been described in the synovial fluid and blood of reactive arthritis.

Turning to this clonotype: Its specificity is unknown.

For TCR beta, libraries came from quantitative 5'-RACE with molecular barcodes. TCRdb analysed the 5' RACE reads with MiXCR anew, one entry per CDR3 protein. The table includes 200,000 to 250,000 distinct CDR3 sequences, 15% to 20% detected once. This sequence originates from a male donor with ankylosing spondylitis. Sample: blood, either unsorted or a sorted T cell fraction (not recorded which).

The CDR3 sequence is CASSIFGSDQETQYF. The CDR3 nucleotides are TGTGCCAGTAGTATTTTCGGGTCAGACCAAGAGACCCAGTACTTC. This rearrangement joins TRBV19 to TRBJ2-5; D is ambiguous. V lost 3 bases, J lost 0 bases, and 11 bases lay in between. The CDR3 is 15 residues long. Germline V gene data show CDR1 as LNHDA and CDR2 as SQIVND (reference sequence).